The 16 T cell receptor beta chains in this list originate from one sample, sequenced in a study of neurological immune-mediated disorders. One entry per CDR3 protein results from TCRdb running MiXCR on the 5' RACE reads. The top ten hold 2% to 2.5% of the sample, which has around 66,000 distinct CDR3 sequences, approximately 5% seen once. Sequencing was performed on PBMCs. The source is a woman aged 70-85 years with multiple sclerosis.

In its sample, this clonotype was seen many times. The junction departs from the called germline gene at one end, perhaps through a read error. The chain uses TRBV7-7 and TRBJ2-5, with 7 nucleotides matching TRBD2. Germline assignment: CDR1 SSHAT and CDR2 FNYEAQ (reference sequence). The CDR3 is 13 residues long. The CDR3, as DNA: TGTGCTAGCAGCGGGACCTGGATGGAGACCCAGTACTTC. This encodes CASSGTWMETQYF.

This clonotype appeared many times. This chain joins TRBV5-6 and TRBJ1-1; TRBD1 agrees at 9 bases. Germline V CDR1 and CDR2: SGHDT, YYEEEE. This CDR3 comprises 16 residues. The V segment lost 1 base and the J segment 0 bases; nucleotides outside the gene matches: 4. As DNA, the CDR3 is TGTGCCAGCAGCTTGTTGGGACAGGGATTGAACACTGAAGCTTTCTTT. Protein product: CASSLLGQGLNTEAFF.

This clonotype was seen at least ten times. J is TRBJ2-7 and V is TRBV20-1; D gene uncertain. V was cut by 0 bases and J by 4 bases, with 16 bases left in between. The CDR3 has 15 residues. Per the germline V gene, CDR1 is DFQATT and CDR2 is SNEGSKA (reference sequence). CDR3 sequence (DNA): TGCAGTGCTAGAGAAGGGTACCTTTTCATTTACGAGCAGTACTTC. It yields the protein CSAREGYLFIYEQYF.

For the CDR3, the DNA is TGTGCCAGCAGGCGGAAAGGGGGAGGGGCCAACGTCCTGACTTTC. It translates to CASRRKGGGANVLTF. The V and J genes are TRBV12-3 or TRBV12-4 and TRBJ2-6, with D maybe TRBD1 (6 bases). The CDR3 covers 15 residues. The V gene lost 6 bases and the J gene lost 4 bases, with 13 bases spanning the gap.

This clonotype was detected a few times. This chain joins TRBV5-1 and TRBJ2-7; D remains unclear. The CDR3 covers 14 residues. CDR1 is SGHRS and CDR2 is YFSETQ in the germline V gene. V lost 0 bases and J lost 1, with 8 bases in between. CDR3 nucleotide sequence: TGCGCCAGCAGCTTGGCCGATGGGTCCTACGAGCAGTACTTC. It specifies CASSLADGSYEQYF.

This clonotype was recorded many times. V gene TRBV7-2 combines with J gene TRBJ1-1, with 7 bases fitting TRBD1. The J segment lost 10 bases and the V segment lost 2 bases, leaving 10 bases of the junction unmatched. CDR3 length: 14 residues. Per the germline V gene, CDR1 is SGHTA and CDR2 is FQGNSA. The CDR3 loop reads CASSLNHRGGVAFF. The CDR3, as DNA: TGTGCCAGCAGCTTAAATCACAGGGGCGGGGTAGCTTTCTTT. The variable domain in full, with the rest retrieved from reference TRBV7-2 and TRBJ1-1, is GAGVSQSPSNKVTEKGKDVELRCDPISGHTALYWYRQSLGQGLEFLIYFQGNSAPDKSGLPSDRFSAERTGGSVSTLTIQRTQQEDSAVYLCASSLNHRGGVAFFGQGTRLTVV.

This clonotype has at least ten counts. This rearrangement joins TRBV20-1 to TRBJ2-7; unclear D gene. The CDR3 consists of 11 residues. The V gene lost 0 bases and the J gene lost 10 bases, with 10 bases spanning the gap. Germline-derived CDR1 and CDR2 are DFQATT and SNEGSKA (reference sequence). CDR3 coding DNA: TGCAGTGCTAGAGATACGCTACGCCAGTACTTC. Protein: CSARDTLRQYF.

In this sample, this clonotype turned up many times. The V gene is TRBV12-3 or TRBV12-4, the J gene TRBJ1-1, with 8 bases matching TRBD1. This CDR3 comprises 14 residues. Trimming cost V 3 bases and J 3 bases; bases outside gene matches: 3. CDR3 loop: CASSFQGAYTEAFF. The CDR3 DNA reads TGTGCCAGCAGTTTTCAGGGGGCGTACACTGAAGCTTTCTTT.

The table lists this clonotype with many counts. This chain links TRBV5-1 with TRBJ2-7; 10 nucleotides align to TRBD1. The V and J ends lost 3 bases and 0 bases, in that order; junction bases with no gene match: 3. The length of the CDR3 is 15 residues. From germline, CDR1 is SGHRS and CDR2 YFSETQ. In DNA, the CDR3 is TGCGCCAGCAGCTCCCGGGACAGGGGCTCCTACGAGCAGTACTTC. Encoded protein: CASSSRDRGSYEQYF.

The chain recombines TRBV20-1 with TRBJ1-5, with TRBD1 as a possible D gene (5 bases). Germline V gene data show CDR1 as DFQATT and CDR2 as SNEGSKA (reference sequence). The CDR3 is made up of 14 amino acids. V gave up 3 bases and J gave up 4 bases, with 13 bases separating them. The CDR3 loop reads CSASWGRTNQPQHF. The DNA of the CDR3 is TGCAGTGCTAGTTGGGGACGTACAAATCAGCCCCAGCATTTT.

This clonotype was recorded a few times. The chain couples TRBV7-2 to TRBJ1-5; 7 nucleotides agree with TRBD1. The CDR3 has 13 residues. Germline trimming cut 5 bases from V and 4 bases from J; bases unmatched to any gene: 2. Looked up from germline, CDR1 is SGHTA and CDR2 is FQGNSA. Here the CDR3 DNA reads TGTGCCAGCAGCGACAGGGTGAATCAGCCCCAGCATTTT. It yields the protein CASSDRVNQPQHF.

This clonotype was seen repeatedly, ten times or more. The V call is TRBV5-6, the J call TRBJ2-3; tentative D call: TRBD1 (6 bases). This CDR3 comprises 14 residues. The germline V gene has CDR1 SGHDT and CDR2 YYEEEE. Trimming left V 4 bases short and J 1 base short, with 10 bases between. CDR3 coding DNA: TGTGCCAGCAGCAGGGACATAGGCACAGATACGCAGTATTTT. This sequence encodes CASSRDIGTDTQYF.

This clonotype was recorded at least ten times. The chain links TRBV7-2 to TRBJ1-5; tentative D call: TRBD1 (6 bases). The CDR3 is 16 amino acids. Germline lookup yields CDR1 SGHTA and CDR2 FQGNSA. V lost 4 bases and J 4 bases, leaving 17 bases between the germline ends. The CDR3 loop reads CASSSPGARANQPQHF. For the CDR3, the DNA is TGTGCCAGCAGCTCCCCGGGGGCCAGGGCAAATCAGCCCCAGCATTTT.

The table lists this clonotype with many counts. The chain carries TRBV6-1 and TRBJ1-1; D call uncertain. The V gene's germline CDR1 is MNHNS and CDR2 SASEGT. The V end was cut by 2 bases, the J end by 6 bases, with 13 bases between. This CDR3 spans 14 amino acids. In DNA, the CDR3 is TGTGCCAGCAGTGAACGAGTGATTCGGGCTGAAGCTTTCTTT. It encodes CASSERVIRAEAFF.

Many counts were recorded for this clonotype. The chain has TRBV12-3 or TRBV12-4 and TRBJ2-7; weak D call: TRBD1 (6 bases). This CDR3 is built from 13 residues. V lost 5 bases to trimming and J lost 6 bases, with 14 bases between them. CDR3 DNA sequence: TGTGCCAGCAGTCTCAGGGGAGCCCCCGAGCAGTACTTC. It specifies CASSLRGAPEQYF.

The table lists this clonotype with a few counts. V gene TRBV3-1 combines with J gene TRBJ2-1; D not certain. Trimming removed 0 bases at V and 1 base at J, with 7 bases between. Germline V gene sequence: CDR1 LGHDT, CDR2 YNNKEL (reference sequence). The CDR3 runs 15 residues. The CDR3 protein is CASSQETRSYNEQFF. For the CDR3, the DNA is TGTGCCAGCAGCCAAGAGACCAGGTCCTACAATGAGCAGTTCTTC.